This TCR beta chain was captured by sequencing in a study of Graves' ophthalmopathy and Graves' hyperthyroidism. Study as a whole: The study drew peripheral blood at initial diagnosis, before any treatment.

PBMCs were density-gradient isolated from approximately 10 ml fresh blood. Scientists amplified the TCR beta CDR3 regions from RNA transcripts. HTBI-primed first-round RT-PCR preceded second-round multiplex PCR. TCRdb re-analysed the multiplex PCR reads in MiXCR, keeping a single row per CDR3 protein. The sample has some 170,000 distinct CDR3 sequences, 35% to 45% seen once. Study outcomes and limitations: Thyroid clonotypes that were expanded above 0.001 frequency mostly also appeared in blood. Ophthalmopathy and stable hyperthyroidism were discriminated by a 13-signature model, with 85% to 90% sensitivity and approximately 77% specificity.

Note on this clonotype: The antigen remains unidentified.

The clonotype comes from a man aged 25-40 years with Graves' ophthalmopathy. Sequenced material: peripheral blood.

CDR3 in amino acids: CASSWTGGQPQHF. CDR3 nucleotide sequence: TGTGCCAGCAGCTGGACAGGGGGTCAGCCCCAGCATTTT. The gene calls are TRBV12-3 or TRBV12-4 and TRBJ1-5; TRBD1 matches 10 bases. CDR3 size: 13 residues. Losses at the gene ends were 6 bases for V and 6 bases for J; bases not matched to a gene: 2.